These 11 T cell receptor beta chains came from one sample sequenced in a study of identical twins. MiXCR, run by TCRdb on the 5' RACE reads, gives a single entry per CDR3 protein. This repertoire shows 500,000 or so distinct CDR3 sequences, approximately 14% found once; its top ten account for 0.98%. The same data also went into a second study, on yellow fever vaccine responses in identical twins.

Sequenced input: CD4+ T cells sorted from blood. These receptors all stem from a woman between 18 and 29 years old in good health.

This clonotype has ten or more counts. The rearrangement links TRBV10-3 to TRBJ1-2; D call uncertain. Germline CDR1 ENHRY, CDR2 SYGVKD. CDR3 size: 16 residues. Trimming removed 2 bases from V and 2 bases from J, with 15 bases in between. CDR3 sequence reads: CAISETLGGSNYGYTF. Written as DNA, the CDR3 is TGTGCCATCAGTGAGACCCTAGGTGGCTCAAACTATGGCTACACCTTC.

V is TRBV7-2 and J is TRBJ2-2, with D perhaps matching TRBD1 or TRBD2 (5 bases each). The germline V and J ends were trimmed by 8 bases and 2 bases, with 15 bases remaining between them. The CDR3 is made up of 15 amino acids. Germline V gene lookup returns CDR1 SGHTA and CDR2 FQGNSA. DNA for the CDR3: TGTGCCAGCCAAGGATATGGGGACAACACCGGGGAGCTGTTTTTT. Protein sequence: CASQGYGDNTGELFF.

The chain links TRBV7-9 to TRBJ2-7; TRBD2 matches 9 bases. The CDR3 is made up of 15 amino acids. V dropped 4 bases and J dropped 6; count of bases not matched to a gene: 10. Per the germline V gene, CDR1 is SEHNR and CDR2 is FQNEAQ (reference sequence). CDR3 loop: CASSSDAGGPGEQYF. As DNA, the CDR3 is TGTGCCAGCAGCTCGGACGCGGGAGGGCCCGGCGAGCAGTACTTC.

There are many counts of this clonotype. The chain carries TRBV4-2 and TRBJ1-5; maybe TRBD1 (5 bases). Germline V gene data show CDR1 as LGHNA and CDR2 as YNFKEQ. The CDR3 extends over 15 amino acids. Trimming removed 0 bases at V and 6 bases at J, with 12 bases between. The CDR3 nucleotides read TGTGCCAGCAGCCAAGAGGGGGGATATCTTCAGCCCCAGCATTTT. Protein: CASSQEGGYLQPQHF.

This clonotype was detected many times. The chain has TRBV29-1 and TRBJ2-1; 8 positions match TRBD1. With 7 bases clipped from V and 3 bases from J, the junction kept 8 bases outside the gene matches. CDR3 length: 14 amino acids. Germline V CDR1 and CDR2: SQVTM, ANQGSEA. The CDR3 protein is CSALTGTGYNEQFF. CDR3 in DNA: TGCAGCGCCCTTACCGGGACAGGCTACAATGAGCAGTTCTTC.

A few counts support this clonotype. J is TRBJ2-1 and V is TRBV24-1; the D is unclear. The V end was cut by 4 bases, the J end by 5 bases, with 14 bases between. Germline CDR1 KGHDR, CDR2 SFDVKD. CDR3 length: 15 residues. CDR3 amino acids: CATSDSATTHNEQFF. CDR3 coding DNA: TGTGCCACCAGTGACTCCGCTACCACCCACAATGAGCAGTTCTTC.

There are a few counts of this clonotype. J is TRBJ2-7 and V is TRBV5-1; D is ambiguous. Germline-derived CDR1 and CDR2 are SGHRS and YFSETQ. The CDR3 has 14 amino acids. The V end was cut by 0 bases, the J end by 6 bases, with 13 bases between. CDR3 sequence (DNA): TGCGCCAGCAGCTTGGCCTTAAGTGGTGGCGAGCAGTACTTC. Its protein product is CASSLALSGGEQYF.

V and J are TRBV20-1 and TRBJ2-7, with 9 bases lining up with TRBD1. The CDR3 runs 15 residues. The V gene end was trimmed by 3 bases and the J gene end by 7 bases; junction bases not matched to a gene: 13. Germline CDR1 reads DFQATT; CDR2 reads SNEGSKA (reference sequence). In DNA form, the CDR3 reads TGCAGTGCTAGGAAGCCGGGACAGGGTGGAGGGGAGCAGTACTTC. It is translated as CSARKPGQGGGEQYF.

This clonotype was detected a few times. The rearrangement uses TRBV7-9 and TRBJ2-3; 11 positions agree with TRBD1. The CDR3 is 14 amino acids. After removal of 4 bases from V and 5 bases from J, the junction contained 2 bases not matched to a gene. Germline CDR1 SEHNR, CDR2 FQNEAQ (reference sequence). The CDR3 loop is CASSWDRGVDTQYF. Written as DNA, the CDR3 is TGTGCCAGCAGCTGGGACAGGGGGGTAGATACGCAGTATTTT.

The rearrangement links TRBV9 to TRBJ2-7; TRBD1 aligns across 7 bases. V shed 4 bases and J 6 bases; nucleotides not matched to a gene: 13. CDR3 length: 15 residues. From germline, CDR1 is SGDLS and CDR2 YYNGEE. The CDR3 DNA reads as TGTGCCAGCAGCAACGAGGGGCAGGGGGACGCCGAGCAGTACTTC. Translating gives CASSNEGQGDAEQYF. The whole variable domain, remainder taken from reference TRBV9 and TRBJ2-7, is DSGVTQTPKHLITATGQRVTLRCSPRSGDLSVYWYQQSLDQGLQFLIQYYNGEERAKGNILERFSAQQFPDLHSELNLSSLELGDSALYFCASSNEGQGDAEQYFGPGTRLTVT.

The genes are TRBV7-2 and TRBJ2-2; D gene unclear. Trimming cost V 5 bases and J 0 bases, with 13 bases left between them. CDR3 size: 16 residues. Germline assignment: CDR1 SGHTA and CDR2 FQGNSA. CDR3 residues: CASSPRTDTNTGELFF. CDR3 DNA sequence: TGTGCCAGCAGCCCGAGGACGGATACGAACACCGGGGAGCTGTTTTTT.